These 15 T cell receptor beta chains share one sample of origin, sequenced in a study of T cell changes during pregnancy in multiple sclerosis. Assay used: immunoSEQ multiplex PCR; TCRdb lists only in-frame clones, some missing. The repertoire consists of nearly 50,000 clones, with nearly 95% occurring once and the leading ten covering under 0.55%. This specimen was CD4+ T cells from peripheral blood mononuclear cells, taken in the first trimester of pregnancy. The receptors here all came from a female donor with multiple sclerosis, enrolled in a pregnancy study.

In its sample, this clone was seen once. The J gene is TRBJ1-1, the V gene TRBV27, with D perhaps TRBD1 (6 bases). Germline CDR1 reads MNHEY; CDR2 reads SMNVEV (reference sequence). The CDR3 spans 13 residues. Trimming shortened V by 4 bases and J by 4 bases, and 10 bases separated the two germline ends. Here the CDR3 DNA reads TGTGCCAGCAGTTCCAGGGGATTCACTGAAGCTTTCTTT. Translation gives CASSSRGFTEAFF.

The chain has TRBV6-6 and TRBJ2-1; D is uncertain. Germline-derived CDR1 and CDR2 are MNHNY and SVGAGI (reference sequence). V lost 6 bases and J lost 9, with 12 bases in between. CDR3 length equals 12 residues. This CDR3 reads CASSPALREQFF. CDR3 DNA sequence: TGTGCCAGCAGCCCCGCCCTGCGTGAGCAGTTCTTC.

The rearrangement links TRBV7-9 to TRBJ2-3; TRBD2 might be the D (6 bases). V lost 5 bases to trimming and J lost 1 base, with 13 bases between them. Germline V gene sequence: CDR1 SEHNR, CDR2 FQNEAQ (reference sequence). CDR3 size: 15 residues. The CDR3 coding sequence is TGTGCCAGCAGCCCGGACGGCGGGGGCACAGATACGCAGTATTTT. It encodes CASSPDGGGTDTQYF. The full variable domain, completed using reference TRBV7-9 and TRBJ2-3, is DTGVSQNPRHKITKRGQNVTFRCDPISEHNRLYWYRQTLGQGPEFLTYFQNEAQLEKSRLLSDRFSAERPKGSFSTLEIQRTEQGDSAMYLCASSPDGGGTDTQYFGPGTRLTVL.

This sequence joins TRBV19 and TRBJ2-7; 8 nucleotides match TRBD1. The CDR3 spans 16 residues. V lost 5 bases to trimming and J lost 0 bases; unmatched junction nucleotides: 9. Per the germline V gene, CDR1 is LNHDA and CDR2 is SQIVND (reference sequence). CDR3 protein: CASSGEKGTGSYEQYF. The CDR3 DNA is TGTGCCAGTAGTGGGGAGAAGGGGACAGGCTCCTACGAGCAGTACTTC.

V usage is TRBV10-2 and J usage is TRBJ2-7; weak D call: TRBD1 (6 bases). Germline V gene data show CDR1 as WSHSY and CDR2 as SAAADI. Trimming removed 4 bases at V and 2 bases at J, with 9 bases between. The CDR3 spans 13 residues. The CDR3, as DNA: TGCGCCAGCAGTGTGGGGGCTGCCTACGAGCAGTACTTC. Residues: CASSVGAAYEQYF.

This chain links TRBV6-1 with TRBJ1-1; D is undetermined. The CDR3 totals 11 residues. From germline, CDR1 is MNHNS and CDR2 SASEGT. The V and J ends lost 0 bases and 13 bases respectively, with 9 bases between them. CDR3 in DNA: TGTGCCAGCAGTGAAGCGTCAAGAGGTTTCTTT. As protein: CASSEASRGFF.

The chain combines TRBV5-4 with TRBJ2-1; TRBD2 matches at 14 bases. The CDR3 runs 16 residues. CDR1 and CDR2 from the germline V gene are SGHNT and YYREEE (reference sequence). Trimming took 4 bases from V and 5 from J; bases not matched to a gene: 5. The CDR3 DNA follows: TGTGCCAGCAGCAAGGGACTAGCGGGGGCCAACAATGAGCAGTTCTTC. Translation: CASSKGLAGANNEQFF.

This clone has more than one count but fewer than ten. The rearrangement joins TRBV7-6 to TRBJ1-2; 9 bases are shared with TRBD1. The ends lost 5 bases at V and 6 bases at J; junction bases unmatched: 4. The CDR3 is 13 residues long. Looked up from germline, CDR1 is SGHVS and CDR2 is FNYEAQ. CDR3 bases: TGTGCCAGCAGCCTCCGGGACAGGGATGGCTACACCTTC. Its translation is CASSLRDRDGYTF.

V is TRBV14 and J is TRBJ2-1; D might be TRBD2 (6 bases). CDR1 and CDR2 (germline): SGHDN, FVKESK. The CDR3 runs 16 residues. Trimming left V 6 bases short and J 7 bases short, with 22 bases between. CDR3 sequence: CASRARPGIAGNEQFF. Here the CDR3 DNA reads TGTGCCAGCAGGGCGAGACCCGGGATTGCGGGGAATGAGCAGTTCTTC.

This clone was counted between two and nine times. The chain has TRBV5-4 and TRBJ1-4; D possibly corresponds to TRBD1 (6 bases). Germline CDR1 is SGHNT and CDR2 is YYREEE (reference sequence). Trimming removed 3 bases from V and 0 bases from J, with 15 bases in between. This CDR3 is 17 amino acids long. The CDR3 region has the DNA TGTGCCAGCAGCTCCGGAACGAACAGGGCAACTAATGAAAAACTGTTTTTT. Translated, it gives CASSSGTNRATNEKLFF.

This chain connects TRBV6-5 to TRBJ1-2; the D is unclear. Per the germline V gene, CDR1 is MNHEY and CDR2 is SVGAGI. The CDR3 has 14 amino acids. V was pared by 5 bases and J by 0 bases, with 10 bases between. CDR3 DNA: TGTGCCAGCAGTCCCCGGGAGGCTAACTATGGCTACACCTTC. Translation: CASSPREANYGYTF.

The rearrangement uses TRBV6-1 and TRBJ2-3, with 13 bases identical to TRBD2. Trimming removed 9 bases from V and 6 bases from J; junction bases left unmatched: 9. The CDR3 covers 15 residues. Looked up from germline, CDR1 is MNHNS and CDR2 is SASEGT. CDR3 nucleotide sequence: TGTGCCAGTAAGACTAGCGGGGGGTCGGGGGATACGCAGTATTTT. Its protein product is CASKTSGGSGDTQYF.

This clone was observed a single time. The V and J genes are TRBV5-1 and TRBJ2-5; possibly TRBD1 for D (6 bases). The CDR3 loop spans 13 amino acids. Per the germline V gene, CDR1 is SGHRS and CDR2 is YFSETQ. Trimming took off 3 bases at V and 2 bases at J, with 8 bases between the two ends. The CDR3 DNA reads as TGCGCCAGCAGCTCAGGGGTTCAAGAGACCCAGTACTTC. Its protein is CASSSGVQETQYF. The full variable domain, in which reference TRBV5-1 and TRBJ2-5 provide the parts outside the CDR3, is KAGVTQTPRYLIKTRGQQVTLSCSPISGHRSVSWYQQTPGQGLQFLFEYFSETQRNKGNFPGRFSGRQFSNSRSEMNVSTLELGDSALYLCASSSGVQETQYFGPGTRLLVL.

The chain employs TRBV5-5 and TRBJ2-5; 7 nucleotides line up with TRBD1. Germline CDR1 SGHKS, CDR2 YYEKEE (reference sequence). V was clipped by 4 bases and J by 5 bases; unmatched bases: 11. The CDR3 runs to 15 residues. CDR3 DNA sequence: TGTGCCAGCAGCCAGGGACAGAGGAGTGGGGAGACCCAGTACTTC. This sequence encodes CASSQGQRSGETQYF.

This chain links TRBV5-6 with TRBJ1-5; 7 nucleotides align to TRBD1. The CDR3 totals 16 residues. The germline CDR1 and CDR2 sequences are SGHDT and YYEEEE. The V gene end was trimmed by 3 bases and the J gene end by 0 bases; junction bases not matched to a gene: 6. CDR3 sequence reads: CASSSRDRHSNQPQHF. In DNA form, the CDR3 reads TGTGCCAGCAGCTCTCGGGACAGACATAGCAATCAGCCCCAGCATTTT.